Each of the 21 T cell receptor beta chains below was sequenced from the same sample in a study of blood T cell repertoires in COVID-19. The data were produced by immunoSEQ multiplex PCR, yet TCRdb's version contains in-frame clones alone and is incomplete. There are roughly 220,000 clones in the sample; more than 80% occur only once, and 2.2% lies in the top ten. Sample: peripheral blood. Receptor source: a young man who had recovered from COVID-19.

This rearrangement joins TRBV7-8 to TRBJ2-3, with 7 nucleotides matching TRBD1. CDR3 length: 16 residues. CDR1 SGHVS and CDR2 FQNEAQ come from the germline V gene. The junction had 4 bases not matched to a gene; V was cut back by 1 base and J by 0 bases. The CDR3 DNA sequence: TGTGCCAGCAGCTTAGTAACAGGGGCTAGCACAGATACGCAGTATTTT. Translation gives CASSLVTGASTDTQYF.

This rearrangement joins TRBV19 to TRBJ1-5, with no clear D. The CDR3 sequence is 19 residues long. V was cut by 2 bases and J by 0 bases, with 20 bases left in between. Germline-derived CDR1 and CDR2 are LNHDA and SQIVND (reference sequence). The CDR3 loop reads CASSIHNSVGVTSNQPQHF. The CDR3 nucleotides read TGTGCCAGTAGTATACACAACTCGGTGGGAGTTACTAGCAATCAGCCCCAGCATTTT.

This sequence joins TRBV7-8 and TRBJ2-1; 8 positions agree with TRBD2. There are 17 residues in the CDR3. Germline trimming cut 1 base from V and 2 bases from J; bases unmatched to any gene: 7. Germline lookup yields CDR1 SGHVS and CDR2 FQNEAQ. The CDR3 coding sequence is TGTGCCAGCAGCTTAGTGCTCGGCGGGGGGACCTACAATGAGCAGTTCTTC. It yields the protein CASSLVLGGGTYNEQFF.

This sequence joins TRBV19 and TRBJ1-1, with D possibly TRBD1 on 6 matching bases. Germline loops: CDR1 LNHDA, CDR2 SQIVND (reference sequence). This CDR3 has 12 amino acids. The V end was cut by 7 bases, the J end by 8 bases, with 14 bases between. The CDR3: CASNIPRGEAFF. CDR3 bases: TGTGCCAGTAACATTCCTAGGGGGGAAGCTTTCTTT.

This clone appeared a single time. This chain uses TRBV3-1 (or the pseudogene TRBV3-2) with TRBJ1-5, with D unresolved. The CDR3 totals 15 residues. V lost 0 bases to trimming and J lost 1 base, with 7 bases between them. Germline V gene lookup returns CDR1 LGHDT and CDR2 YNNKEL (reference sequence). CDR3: CASSQDYLSNQPQHF. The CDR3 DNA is TGTGCCAGCAGCCAAGATTATTTAAGCAATCAGCCCCAGCATTTT.

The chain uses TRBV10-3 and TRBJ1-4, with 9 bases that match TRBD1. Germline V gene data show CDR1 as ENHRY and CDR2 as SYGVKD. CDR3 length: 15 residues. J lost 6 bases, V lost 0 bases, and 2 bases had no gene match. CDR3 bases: TGTGCCATCAGTGAGTCAGACAGGGGGGATGAAAAACTGTTTTTT. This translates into CAISESDRGDEKLFF.

The CDR3: CASSQGSQNEKLFF. The DNA of the CDR3 is TGCGCCAGCAGCCAAGGGAGCCAGAATGAAAAACTGTTTTTT. This rearrangement joins TRBV4-3 to TRBJ1-4; D not resolved. This CDR3 is 14 amino acids long. The germline CDR1 and CDR2 sequences are LGHNA and YSLEER. V dropped 1 base and J dropped 5 bases, with 8 bases sitting between them.

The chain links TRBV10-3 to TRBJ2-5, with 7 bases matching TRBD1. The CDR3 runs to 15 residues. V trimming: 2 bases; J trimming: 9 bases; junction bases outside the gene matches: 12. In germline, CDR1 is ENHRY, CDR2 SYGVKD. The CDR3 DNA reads TGTGCCATCAGTGAGACTGGACAGGCCTTGTCAGCCCAGTACTTC. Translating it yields CAISETGQALSAQYF.

This CDR3 is CASSYLTGRSDTQYF. DNA of the CDR3: TGTGCCAGCAGTTACCTGACAGGGAGGTCAGATACGCAGTATTTT. The rearrangement uses TRBV6-6 and TRBJ2-3; D is perhaps TRBD1 (7 bases). CDR3 length: 15 residues. Trimming took off 2 bases at V and 4 bases at J, with 13 bases between the two ends. Germline lookup yields CDR1 MNHNY and CDR2 SVGAGI (reference sequence).

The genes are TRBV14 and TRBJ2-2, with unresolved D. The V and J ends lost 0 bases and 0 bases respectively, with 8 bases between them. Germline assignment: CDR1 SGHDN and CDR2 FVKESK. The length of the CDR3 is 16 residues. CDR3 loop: CASSQDQFPNTGELFF. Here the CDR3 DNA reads TGTGCCAGCAGCCAAGATCAGTTCCCGAACACCGGGGAGCTGTTTTTT.

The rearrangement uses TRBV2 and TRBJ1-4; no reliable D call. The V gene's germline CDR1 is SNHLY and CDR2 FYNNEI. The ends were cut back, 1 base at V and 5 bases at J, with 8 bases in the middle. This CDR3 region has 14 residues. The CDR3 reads CASSEVERNEKLFF. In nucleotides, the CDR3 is TGTGCCAGCAGTGAAGTGGAGCGGAATGAAAAACTGTTTTTT.

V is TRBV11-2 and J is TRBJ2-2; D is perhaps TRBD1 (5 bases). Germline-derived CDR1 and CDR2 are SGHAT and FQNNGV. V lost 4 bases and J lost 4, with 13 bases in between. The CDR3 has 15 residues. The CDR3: CASSSRVGFTGELFF. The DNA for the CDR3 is TGTGCCAGCAGCTCCAGGGTGGGGTTCACCGGGGAGCTGTTTTTT.

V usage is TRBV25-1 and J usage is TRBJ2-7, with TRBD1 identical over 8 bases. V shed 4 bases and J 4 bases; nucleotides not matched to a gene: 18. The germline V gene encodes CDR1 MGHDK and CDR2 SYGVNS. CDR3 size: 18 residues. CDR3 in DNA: TGTGCCAGCAGTGTCTCCCCCGGGGCAGGGGGCGTGGGGTACGAGCAGTACTTC. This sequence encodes CASSVSPGAGGVGYEQYF.

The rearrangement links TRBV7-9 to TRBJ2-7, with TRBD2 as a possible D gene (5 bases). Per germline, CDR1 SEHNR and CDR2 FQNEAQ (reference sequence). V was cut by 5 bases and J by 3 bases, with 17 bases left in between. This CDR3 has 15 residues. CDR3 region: CASSPPRTGLYEQYF. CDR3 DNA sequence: TGTGCCAGCAGCCCACCGCGGACTGGTCTCTACGAGCAGTACTTC.

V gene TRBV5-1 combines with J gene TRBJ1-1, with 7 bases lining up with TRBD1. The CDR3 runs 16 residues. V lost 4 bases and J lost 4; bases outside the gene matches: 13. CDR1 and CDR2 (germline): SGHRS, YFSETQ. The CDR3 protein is CASSAGQFVGSTEAFF. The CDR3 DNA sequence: TGCGCCAGCAGCGCGGGACAGTTCGTCGGGAGCACTGAAGCTTTCTTT.

The CDR3 DNA sequence: TGTGCCAGCAGCCAAGATATGGGGCAGGGGACGAAAAAACTGTTTTTT. Translation: CASSQDMGQGTKKLFF. V usage is TRBV3-1 (or the pseudogene TRBV3-2) and J usage is TRBJ1-4; the D gene is possibly TRBD1 (6 bases). In germline, CDR1 is LGHDT, CDR2 YNNKEL (reference sequence). CDR3 size: 16 residues. Trimming stripped 0 bases from V and 9 bases from J, with 17 bases between.

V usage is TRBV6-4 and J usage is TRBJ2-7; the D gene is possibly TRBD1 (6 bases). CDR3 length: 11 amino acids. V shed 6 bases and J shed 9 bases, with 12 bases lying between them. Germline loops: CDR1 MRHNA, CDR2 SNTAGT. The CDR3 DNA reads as TGTGCCAGCAGCCGACAGGTTTGGCAGTACTTC. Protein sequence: CASSRQVWQYF.

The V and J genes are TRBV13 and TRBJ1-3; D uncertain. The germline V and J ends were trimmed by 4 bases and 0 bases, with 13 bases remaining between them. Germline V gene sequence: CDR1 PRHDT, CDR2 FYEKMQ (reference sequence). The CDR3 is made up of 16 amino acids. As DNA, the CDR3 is TGTGCCAGCAGCTCCGCCTTAGCGGTCTCTGGAAACACCATATATTTT. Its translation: CASSSALAVSGNTIYF.

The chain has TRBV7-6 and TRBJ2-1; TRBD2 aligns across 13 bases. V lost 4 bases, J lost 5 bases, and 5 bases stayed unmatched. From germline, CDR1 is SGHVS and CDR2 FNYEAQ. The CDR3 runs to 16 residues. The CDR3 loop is CASSSTSGGFHNEQFF. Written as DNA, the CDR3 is TGTGCCAGCAGCTCGACTAGCGGGGGGTTTCACAATGAGCAGTTCTTC.

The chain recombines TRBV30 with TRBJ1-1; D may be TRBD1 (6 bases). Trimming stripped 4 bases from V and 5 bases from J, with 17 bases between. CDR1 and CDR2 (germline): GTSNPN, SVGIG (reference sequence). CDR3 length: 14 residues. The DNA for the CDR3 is TGTGCCTGGACCTACCGAACAGGGCGGACTGAAGCTTTCTTT. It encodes CAWTYRTGRTEAFF.

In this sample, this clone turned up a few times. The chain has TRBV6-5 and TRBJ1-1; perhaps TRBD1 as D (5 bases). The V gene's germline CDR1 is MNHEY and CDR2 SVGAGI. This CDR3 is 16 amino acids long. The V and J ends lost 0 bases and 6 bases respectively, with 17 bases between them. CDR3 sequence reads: CASSYSGVGAGAEAFF. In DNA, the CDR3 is TGTGCCAGCAGTTACTCAGGGGTCGGCGCGGGGGCTGAAGCTTTCTTT.